Listed here is a single TCR beta chain. Its antigen remains unidentified. The study ran its PCR with 60 Vbeta and 13 Jbeta primers. Profiled with immunoSEQ multiplex PCR; TCRdb holds only in-frame clones, not every one. The sample has about 120,000 clones; more than 65% are singletons. The sample belongs to a study of cytomegalovirus exposure and HLA in healthy donors. Overall study results and limits: Later findings reportedly placed an Asian-associated ancestry cluster below the roughly 730-donor mean for N-insertions. Judged likely to be a sequencing artifact was a cluster of highly shared sequence variants. The classifier, whose performance was assessed in both the original and validation cohorts, reportedly diagnosed cytomegalovirus status with high specificity and sensitivity.

This CDR3 is built from 14 residues. Germline CDR1 PRHDT, CDR2 FYEKMQ (reference sequence). V was pared by 4 bases and J by 0 bases, with 2 bases of the junction left unmatched. The chain joins TRBV13 to TRBJ1-2, with 7 bases identical to TRBD1. Sequencing used PBMCs. The sequence was obtained from a man aged 25-45 years in good health and CMV-seropositive. CDR3 amino acids: CASSSGTANYGYTF. DNA of the CDR3: TGTGCCAGCAGCTCCGGGACAGCTAACTATGGCTACACCTTC. The full variable domain, completed using reference TRBV13 and TRBJ1-2, is AAGVIQSPRHLIKEKRETATLKCYPIPRHDTVYWYQQGPGQDPQFLISFYEKMQSDKGSIPDRFSAQQFSDYHSELNMSSLELGDSALYFCASSSGTANYGYTFGSGTRLTVV.